This record covers a single T cell receptor (beta chain). The data stem from a study of monozygotic twins with inflammatory bowel disease. A 6-nucleotide sample barcode was carried by the UMIs, which template switching added. TCRdb reanalyzed the 5' RACE reads and collapses them to one entry per CDR3 protein, without DNA. The sample has about 350,000 distinct CDR3 sequences; the top ten hold 2%. The TCR originated in a human donor with ulcerative colitis or Crohn's disease, or a healthy co-twin of an affected twin (not recorded which). Sequenced material: blood.

CDR3 amino acids: CASGGTGQVTKNIQYF. J is TRBJ2-4 and V is TRBV12-5; TCRdb names TRBD1, which stays unverified in the absence of DNA. The germline V gene has CDR1 LGHNT and CDR2 FRNRAP. The CDR3 extends over 16 amino acids. The full variable domain, rest sourced from reference TRBV12-5 and TRBJ2-4, is DARVTQTPRHKVTEMGQEVTMRCQPILGHNTVFWYRQTMMQGLELLAYFRNRAPLDDSGMPKDRFSAEMPDATLATLKIQPSEPRDSAVYFCASGGTGQVTKNIQYFGAGTRLSVL.